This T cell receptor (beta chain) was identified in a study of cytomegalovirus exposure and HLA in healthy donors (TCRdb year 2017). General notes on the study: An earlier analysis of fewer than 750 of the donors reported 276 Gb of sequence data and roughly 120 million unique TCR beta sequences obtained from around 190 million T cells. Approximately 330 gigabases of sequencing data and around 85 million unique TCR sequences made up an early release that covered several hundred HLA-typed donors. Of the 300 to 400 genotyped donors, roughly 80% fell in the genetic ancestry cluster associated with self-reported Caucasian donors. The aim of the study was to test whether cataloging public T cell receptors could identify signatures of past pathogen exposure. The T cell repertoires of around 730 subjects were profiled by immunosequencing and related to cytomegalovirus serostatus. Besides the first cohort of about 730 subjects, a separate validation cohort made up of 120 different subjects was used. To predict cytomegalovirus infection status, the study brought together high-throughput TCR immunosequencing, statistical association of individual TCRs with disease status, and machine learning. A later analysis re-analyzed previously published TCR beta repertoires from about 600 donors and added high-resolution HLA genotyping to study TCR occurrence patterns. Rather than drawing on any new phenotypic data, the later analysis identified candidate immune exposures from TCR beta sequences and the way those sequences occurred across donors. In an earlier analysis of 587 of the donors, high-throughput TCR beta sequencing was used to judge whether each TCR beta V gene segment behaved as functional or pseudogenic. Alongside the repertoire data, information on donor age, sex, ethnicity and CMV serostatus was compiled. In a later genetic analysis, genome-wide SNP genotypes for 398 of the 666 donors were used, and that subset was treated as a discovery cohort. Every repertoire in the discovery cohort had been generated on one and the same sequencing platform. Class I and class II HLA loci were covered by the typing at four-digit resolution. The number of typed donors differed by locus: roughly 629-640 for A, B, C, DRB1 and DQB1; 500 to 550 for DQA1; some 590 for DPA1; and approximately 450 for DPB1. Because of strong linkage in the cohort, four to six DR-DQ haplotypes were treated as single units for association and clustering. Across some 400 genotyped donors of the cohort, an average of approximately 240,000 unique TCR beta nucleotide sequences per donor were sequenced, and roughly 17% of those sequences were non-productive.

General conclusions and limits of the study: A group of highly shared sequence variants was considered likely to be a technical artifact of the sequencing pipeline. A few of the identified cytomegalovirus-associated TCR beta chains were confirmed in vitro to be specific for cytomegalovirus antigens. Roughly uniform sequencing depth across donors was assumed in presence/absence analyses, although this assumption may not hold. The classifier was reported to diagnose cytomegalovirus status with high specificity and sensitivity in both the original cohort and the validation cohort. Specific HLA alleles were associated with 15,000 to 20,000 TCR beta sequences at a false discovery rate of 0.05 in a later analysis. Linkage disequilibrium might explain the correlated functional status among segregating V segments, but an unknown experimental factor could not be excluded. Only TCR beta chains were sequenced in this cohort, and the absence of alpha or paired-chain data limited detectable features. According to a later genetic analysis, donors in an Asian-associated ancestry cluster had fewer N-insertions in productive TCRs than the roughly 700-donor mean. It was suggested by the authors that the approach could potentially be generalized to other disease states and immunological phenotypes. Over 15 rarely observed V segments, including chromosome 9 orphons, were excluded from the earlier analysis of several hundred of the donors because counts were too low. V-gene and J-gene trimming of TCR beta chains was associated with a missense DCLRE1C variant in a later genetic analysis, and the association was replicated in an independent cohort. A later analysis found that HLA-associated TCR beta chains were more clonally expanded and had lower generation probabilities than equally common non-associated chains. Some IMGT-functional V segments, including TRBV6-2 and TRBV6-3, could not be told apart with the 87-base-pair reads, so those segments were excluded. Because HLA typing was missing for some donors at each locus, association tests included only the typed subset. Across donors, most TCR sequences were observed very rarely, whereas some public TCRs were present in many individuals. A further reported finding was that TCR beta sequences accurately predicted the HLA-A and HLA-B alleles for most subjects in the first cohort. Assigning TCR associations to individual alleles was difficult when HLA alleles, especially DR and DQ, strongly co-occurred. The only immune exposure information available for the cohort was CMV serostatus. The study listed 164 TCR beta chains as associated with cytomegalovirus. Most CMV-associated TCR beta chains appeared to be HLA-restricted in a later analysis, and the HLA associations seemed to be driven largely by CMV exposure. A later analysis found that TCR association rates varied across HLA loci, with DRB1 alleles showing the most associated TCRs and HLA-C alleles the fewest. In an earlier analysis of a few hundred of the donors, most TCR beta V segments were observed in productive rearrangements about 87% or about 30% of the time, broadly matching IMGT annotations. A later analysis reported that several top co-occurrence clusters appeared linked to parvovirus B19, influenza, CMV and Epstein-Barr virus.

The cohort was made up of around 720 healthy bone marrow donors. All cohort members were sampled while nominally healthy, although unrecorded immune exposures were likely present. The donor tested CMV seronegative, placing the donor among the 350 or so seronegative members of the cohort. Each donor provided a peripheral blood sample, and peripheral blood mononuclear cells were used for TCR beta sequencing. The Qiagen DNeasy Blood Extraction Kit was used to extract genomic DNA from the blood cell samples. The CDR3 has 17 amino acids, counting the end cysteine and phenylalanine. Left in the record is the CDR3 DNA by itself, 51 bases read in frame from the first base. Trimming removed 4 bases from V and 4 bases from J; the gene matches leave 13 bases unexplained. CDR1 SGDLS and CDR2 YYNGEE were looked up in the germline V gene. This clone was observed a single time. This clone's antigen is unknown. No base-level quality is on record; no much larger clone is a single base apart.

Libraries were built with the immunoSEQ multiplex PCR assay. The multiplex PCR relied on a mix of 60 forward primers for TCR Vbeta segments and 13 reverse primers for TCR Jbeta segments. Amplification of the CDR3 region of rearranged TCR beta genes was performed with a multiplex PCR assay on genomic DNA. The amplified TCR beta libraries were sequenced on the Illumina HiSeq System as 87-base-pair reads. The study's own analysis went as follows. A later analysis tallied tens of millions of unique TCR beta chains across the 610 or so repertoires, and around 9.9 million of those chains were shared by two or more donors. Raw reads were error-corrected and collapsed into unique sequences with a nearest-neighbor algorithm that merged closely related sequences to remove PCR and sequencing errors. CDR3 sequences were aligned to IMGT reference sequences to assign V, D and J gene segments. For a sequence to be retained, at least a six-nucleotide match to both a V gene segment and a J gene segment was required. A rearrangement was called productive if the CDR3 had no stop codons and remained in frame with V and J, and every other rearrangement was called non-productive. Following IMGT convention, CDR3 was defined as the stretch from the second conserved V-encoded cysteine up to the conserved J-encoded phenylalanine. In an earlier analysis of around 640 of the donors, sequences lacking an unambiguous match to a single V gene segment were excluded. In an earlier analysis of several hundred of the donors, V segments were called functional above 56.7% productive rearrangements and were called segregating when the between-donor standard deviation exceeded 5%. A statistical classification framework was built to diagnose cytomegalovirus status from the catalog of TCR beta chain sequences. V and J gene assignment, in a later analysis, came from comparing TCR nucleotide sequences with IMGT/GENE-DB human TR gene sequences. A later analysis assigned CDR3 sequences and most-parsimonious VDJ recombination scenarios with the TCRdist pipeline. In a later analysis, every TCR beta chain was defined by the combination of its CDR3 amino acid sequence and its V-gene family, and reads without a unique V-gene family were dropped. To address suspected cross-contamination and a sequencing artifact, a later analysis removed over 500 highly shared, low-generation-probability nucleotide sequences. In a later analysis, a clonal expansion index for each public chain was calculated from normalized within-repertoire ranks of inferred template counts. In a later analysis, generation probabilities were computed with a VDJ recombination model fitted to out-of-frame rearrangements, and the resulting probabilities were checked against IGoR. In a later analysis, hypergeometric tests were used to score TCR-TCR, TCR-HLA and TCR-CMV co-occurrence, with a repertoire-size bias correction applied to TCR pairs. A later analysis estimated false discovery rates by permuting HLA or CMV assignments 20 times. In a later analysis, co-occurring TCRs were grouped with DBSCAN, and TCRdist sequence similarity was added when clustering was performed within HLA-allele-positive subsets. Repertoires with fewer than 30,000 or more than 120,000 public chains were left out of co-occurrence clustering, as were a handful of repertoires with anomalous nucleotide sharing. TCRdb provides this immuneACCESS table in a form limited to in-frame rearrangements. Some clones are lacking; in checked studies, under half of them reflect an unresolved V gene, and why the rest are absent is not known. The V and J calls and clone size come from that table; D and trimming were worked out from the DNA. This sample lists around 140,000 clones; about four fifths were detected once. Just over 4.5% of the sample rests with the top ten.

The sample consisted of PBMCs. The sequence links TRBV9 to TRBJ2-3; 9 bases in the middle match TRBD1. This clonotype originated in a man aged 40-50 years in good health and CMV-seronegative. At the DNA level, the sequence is TGTGCCAGCAGCCCCAGGGGGGACAGGGTAGGAGCAGATACGCAGTATTTT. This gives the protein CASSPRGDRVGADTQYF.